This T cell receptor beta chain was recorded in a study of siplizumab effects on memory and regulatory T cells. Measured with immunoSEQ multiplex PCR; TCRdb has only the in-frame clones, and not every one. This repertoire shows some 100,000 clones, 80% to 95% found once; its top ten account for around 0.15%. Germline CDR1 is SGHDN and CDR2 is FVKESK. J gave up 10 bases and V 2 bases, and 15 bases lay outside the gene matches. The CDR3 runs to 17 residues. The sample was non-Treg CD4+ T cells sorted from blood. This chain uses TRBV14 with TRBJ2-1; the match to TRBD2 covers 9 bases. This sequence originates from a human donor in good health. Here the CDR3 reads CASSQRAVAGGPKEQFF. The DNA for the CDR3 is TGTGCCAGCAGCCAACGAGCCGTGGCGGGGGGGCCTAAAGAGCAGTTCTTC.